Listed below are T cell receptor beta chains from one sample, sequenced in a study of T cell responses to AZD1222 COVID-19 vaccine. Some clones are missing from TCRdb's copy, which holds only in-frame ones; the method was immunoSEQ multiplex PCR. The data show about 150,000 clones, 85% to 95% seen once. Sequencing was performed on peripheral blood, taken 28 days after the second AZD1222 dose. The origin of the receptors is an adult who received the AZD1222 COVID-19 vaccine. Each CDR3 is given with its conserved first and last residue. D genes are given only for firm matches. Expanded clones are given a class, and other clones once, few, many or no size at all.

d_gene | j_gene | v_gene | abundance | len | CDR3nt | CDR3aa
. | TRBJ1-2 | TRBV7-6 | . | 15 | TGTGCCAGCAGCCCGGAAACGGGACCGCTCTATGGCTACACCTTC | CASSPETGPLYGYTF
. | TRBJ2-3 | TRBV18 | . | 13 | TGTGCCAGCTCACGGACAAGCACAGATACGCAGTATTTT | CASSRTSTDTQYF
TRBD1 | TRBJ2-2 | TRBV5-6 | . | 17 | TGTGCCAGCAGCTTGGCAGCTGGACAGGGAAGCACCGGGGAGCTGTTTTTT | CASSLAAGQGSTGELFF
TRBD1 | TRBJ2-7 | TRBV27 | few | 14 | TGTGCCAGCAGTGGACAGGACTCGGGCTACGAGCAGTACTTC | CASSGQDSGYEQYF
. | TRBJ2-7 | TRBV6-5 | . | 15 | TGTGCCAGCAGCACGGCCTGGGGAACCGCTTACGAGCAGTACTTC | CASSTAWGTAYEQYF
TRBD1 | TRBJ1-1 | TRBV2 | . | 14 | TGTGCCAGCAGTGCGGTGACAGGGGGGACTGAAGCTTTCTTT | CASSAVTGGTEAFF
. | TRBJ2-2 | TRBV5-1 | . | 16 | TGCGCCAGCAGCTTAAGGGTTCTGGAGGACACCGGGGAGCTGTTTTTT | CASSLRVLEDTGELFF
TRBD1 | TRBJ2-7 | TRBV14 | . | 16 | TGTGCCAGCAGCCACGGTGGCGGACAGGGGAGTTACGAGCAGTACTTC | CASSHGGGQGSYEQYF
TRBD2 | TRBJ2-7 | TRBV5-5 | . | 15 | TGTGCCAGCAGCTTGGCCGGGACTAGATCGTACGAGCAGTACTTC | CASSLAGTRSYEQYF
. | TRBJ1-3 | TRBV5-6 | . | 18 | TGTGCCAGCAGCTTGGCTTTGTCGGGCCTACCAACTGGAAACACCATATATTTT | CASSLALSGLPTGNTIYF
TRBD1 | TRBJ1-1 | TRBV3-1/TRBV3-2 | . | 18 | TGTGCCAGCAGCCAACGCGGGACAGGGGAGGTCGCGAACACTGAAGCTTTCTTT | CASSQRGTGEVANTEAFF
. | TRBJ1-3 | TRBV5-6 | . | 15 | TGTGCCAGCAGCTTGGACTACTACTCTGGAAACACCATATATTTT | CASSLDYYSGNTIYF
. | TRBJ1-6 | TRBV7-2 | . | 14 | TGTGCCAGCAGCTTCCACCGAGGTAATTCACCCCTCCACTTT | CASSFHRGNSPLHF
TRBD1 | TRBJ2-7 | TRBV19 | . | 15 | TGTGCCAGTAGATATGGGACAGCGAAGCTCTACGAGCAGTACTTC | CASRYGTAKLYEQYF
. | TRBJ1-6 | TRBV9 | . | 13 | TGTGCCAGCAGCGCCTCCGCCGATGCACCCCTCCACTTT | CASSASADAPLHF
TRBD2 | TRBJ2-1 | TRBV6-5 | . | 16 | TGTGCCAGCAGTTCCCCTACGCGGGAGGGCCACAATGAGCAGTTCTTC | CASSSPTREGHNEQFF
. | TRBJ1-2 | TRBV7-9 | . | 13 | TGTGCCAGCAGCCACCGGGACGGGAGGGGCTACACCTTC | CASSHRDGRGYTF
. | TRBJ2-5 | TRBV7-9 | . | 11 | TGTGCCAGCATTTGGGGGGAGACCCAGTACTTC | CASIWGETQYF
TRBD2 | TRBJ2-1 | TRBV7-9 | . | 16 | TGTGCCAGCAGCTTAGTAGCGAGCGGGGGGCCAAATGAGCAGTTCTTC | CASSLVASGGPNEQFF
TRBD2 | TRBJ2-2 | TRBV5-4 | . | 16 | TGTGCCAGCAGCCCGGCCCGGGGGGGTCGGACCGGGGAGCTGTTTTTT | CASSPARGGRTGELFF
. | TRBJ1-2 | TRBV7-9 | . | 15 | TGTGCCAGCAGCTTTGGGGGAGAACCTAACTATGGCTACACCTTC | CASSFGGEPNYGYTF
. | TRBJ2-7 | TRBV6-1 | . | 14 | TGTGCCAGCAGTGAACAGCACAGCTCCTACGAGCAGTACTTC | CASSEQHSSYEQYF
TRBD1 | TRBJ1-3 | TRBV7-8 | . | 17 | TGTGCCAGCAGCTCAGAGGGACAGGGGTATTCTGGAAACACCATATATTTT | CASSSEGQGYSGNTIYF
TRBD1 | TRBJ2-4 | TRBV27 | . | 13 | TGTGCCAGCAGTCTGACAGGGAAAAACATTCAGTACTTC | CASSLTGKNIQYF
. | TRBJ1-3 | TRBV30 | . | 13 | TGTGCCTGGAGTTTGAACCGGGGAAACACCATATATTTT | CAWSLNRGNTIYF
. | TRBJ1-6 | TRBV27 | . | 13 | TGTGCCAGCTTGAGCTCCTATAATTCACCCCTCCACTTT | CASLSSYNSPLHF
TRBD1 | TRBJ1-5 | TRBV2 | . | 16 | TGTGCCAGCAGGGCCCACAGGGGGCCGGGCAATCAGCCCCAGCATTTT | CASRAHRGPGNQPQHF
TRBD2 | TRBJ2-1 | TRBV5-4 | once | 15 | TGTGCCAGCAGCTTGGCCGAGACTAGCGGGACTGAGCAGTTCTTC | CASSLAETSGTEQFF
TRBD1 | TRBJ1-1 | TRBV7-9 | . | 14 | TGTGCCAGCAGCACGCAGGGGGTCGGGACTGAAGCTTTCTTT | CASSTQGVGTEAFF
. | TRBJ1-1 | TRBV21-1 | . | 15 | TGTGCCAGCACCTGTGAACCCAGGGCAGGTACTGAAGCTTTCTTT | CASTCEPRAGTEAFF
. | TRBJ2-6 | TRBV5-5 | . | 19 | TGTGCCAGCAGCTTGACCTACCCGAGTACAGGCTTTGGGGCCAACGTCCTGACTTTC | CASSLTYPSTGFGANVLTF
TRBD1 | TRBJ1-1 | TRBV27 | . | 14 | TGTGCCAGCACTAAGACAGGGTCGGGCACTGAAGCTTTCTTT | CASTKTGSGTEAFF
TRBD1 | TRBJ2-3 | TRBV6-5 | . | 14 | TGTGCCAGCAGTAGACAGACAGGGACAGATACGCAGTATTTT | CASSRQTGTDTQYF
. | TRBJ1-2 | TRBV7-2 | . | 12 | TGTGCCAGCAGCTCCCCTCTGTATGGCTACACCTTC | CASSSPLYGYTF
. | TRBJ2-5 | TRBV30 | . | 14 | TGTGCCTGGAGTGGTCTGCCTAGAACGGAGACCCAGTACTTC | CAWSGLPRTETQYF
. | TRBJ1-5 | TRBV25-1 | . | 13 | TGTGCCAGCAGTGAGACAGCTAATCAGCCCCAGCATTTT | CASSETANQPQHF
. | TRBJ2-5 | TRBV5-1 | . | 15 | TGCGCCAGCAGCTTCACAAGCTCAGGGACGGAGACCCAGTACTTC | CASSFTSSGTETQYF
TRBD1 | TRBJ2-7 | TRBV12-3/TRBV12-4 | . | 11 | TGTGCCAGCGGGGACAGCCACGAGCAGTACTTC | CASGDSHEQYF
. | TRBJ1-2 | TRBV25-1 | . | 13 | TGTGCCAGCAGTCAGACTATTAACTATGGCTACACCTTC | CASSQTINYGYTF
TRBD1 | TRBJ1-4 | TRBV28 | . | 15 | TGTGCCAGCAGTTTAGGAGACAGGGTATATGAAAAACTGTTTTTT | CASSLGDRVYEKLFF
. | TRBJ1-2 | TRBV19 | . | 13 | TGTGCCAGTAGTATCGGCTACTCGGGCGGCTACACCTTC | CASSIGYSGGYTF